The T cell receptor (beta chain) under discussion was sequenced for a study of blood T cell repertoires in COVID-19. On the study more broadly: T cells, B-cell-depleted T cells, or PBMCs provided the cDNA or gDNA that served as material.

The assay was immunoSEQ multiplex PCR, and TCRdb's table has in-frame clones only and misses some. The sample has 80,000 to 90,000 clones, about four fifths seen once; the top ten hold 2% to 2.5%. The V gene end was trimmed by 5 bases and the J gene end by 4 bases; junction bases not matched to a gene: 5. Germline assignment: CDR1 SGHTA and CDR2 FQGTGA. The CDR3 is 15 amino acids. The specimen was peripheral blood. The chain is built from TRBV7-3 and TRBJ2-1; the match to TRBD2 covers 10 bases. This receptor was obtained from a woman aged 70-85 years with acute or convalescent COVID-19. The CDR3 DNA is TGTGCCAGCAGCCTCACTAGCGGGATGTACAATGAGCAGTTCTTC. It codes for CASSLTSGMYNEQFF. The variable domain in full, with the rest retrieved from reference TRBV7-3 and TRBJ2-1, is GAGVSQTPSNKVTEKGKYVELRCDPISGHTALYWYRQSLGQGPEFLIYFQGTGAADDSGLPNDRFFAVRPEGSVSTLKIQRTERGDSAVYLCASSLTSGMYNEQFFGPGTRLTVL.